This TCR beta chain appears in the sequencing data of a study of T cells in Graves' hyperthyroidism and ophthalmopathy. Study conclusions and caveats: Through a model of 13 V-J features, ophthalmopathy was separated from stable hyperthyroidism. Also found in blood were most expanded thyroid clonotypes above 0.001.

Using more than 7.5 ml of fresh peripheral blood, PBMCs were prepared. V lost 6 bases to trimming and J lost 2 bases; unmatched junction nucleotides: 15. CDR3 size: 19 residues. From germline, CDR1 is KGHSH and CDR2 LQKENI. The investigators amplified TCR beta CDR3 regions from RNA transcripts. HTBI primers were employed in a first-round RT-PCR of the TCR CDR3. MiXCR was run by TCRdb on the multiplex PCR reads, yielding one entry per CDR3 protein. The data hold about 360,000 distinct CDR3 sequences, with roughly 13% observed a single time. This clonotype showed up many times. Antigen specificity is unknown.

The receptor was derived from a woman aged 18-29 years with Graves' hyperthyroidism. Source material: blood. This chain uses TRBV18 with TRBJ2-7, with 14 bases aligning to TRBD2. The CDR3 region has the DNA TGTGCCAGCTCCTTGACCGGGACTAGCGGGAGCGCCAGCACCTACGAGCAGTACTTC. It yields the protein CASSLTGTSGSASTYEQYF.